The 20 T cell receptor beta chains listed next were all sequenced from one sample in a study of T cell repertoires in cytomegalovirus infection (dated by TCRdb to about 2019). The treatment or condition label, as the study defines it: in vitro stimulation with specific CMV peptide epitopes to enrich CMV-specific T cells. The antigens these receptors bind are not known. Reads for this sample came from an Illumina HiSeq 1500. Using fastp trimming at Q25 and MiXCR clonotype assembly, TCRdb reanalyzed the public sequencing data and kept in-frame beta chains. When rows share a CDR3 protein, they turn into one entry using the most common DNA and genes. The sample data list 750,000 to 950,000 distinct CDR3 sequences, and almost 30% of these were observed just once. The ten largest clones add up to around 14% of the sample. Specimen: cultured CD8+ T cells from PBMCs, collected from culture after CMV antigen stimulation. These receptors were obtained from a human donor in good health (CMV status not recorded). Some clones in this sample may be carry-over from other donors' samples.

This chain joins TRBV27 and TRBJ2-7, with 8 bases matching TRBD2. The CDR3 is made up of 14 amino acids. Looked up from germline, CDR1 is MNHEY and CDR2 is SMNVEV (reference sequence). The V segment lost 6 bases and the J segment 4 bases; nucleotides outside the gene matches: 8. The CDR3 reads CASSSGREGYEQYV. The CDR3 nucleotides are TGTGCCAGCAGCAGCGGGAGAGAAGGGTACGAGCAGTACGTC.

The sample holds many counts of this clonotype. The chain carries TRBV6-2 or TRBV6-3 and TRBJ1-2; 9 positions agree with TRBD1. CDR3 length: 15 amino acids. V lost 5 bases to trimming and J lost 4 bases; unmatched junction nucleotides: 8. Germline V gives CDR1 MNHEY, CDR2 SVGEGT. DNA for the CDR3: TGTGCCAGCAGTATCCCGGGACAGGGAACCTATGGCTACACCTTC. Protein: CASSIPGQGTYGYTF.

This clonotype was seen ten or more times. The V call is TRBV7-9, the J call TRBJ2-6; 8 bases line up with TRBD1. The V gene's germline CDR1 is SEHNR and CDR2 FQNEAQ (reference sequence). Germline trimming cut 2 bases from V and 1 base from J; bases unmatched to any gene: 7. The CDR3 totals 18 residues. The DNA for the CDR3 is TGTGCCAGCAGCTTACCACAGGACAGGGTGTCTGGGGCCAACGTCCTGACTTTC. Translating gives CASSLPQDRVSGANVLTF.

V usage is TRBV7-6 and J usage is TRBJ2-4, with 8 bases that match TRBD1. This CDR3 contains 16 residues. CDR1 is SGHVS and CDR2 is FNYEAQ in the germline V gene. CDR3 in DNA: TGTGCTACCCCCCTCGAGCAGGGGGCTGACAAAAACATTCAGTACTTC. Amino acid sequence: CATPLEQGADKNIQYF.

This clonotype was recorded a few times. The chain combines TRBV7-9 with TRBJ2-7; a weak D match, TRBD2 (6 bases). From germline, CDR1 is SEHNR and CDR2 FQNEAQ (reference sequence). The CDR3 has 14 residues. Trimming cost V 3 bases and J 3 bases, with 12 bases left between them. In nucleotides, the CDR3 is TGTGCCAGCAGCTTCGGGAGCATCTTCTACGAGCAGTACGTC. Amino acid sequence: CASSFGSIFYEQYV.

Only a few counts were recorded for this clonotype. The rearrangement uses TRBV6-5 and TRBJ2-1; perhaps D is TRBD1 or TRBD2 (6 bases each). The CDR3 extends over 14 amino acids. Germline values: CDR1 MNHEY, CDR2 SVGAGI. V lost 0 bases and J 10 bases, leaving 13 bases between the germline ends. DNA for the CDR3: TGTGCCAGCAGTTACTCTTCCGGGGGCCGGGAGCAGTTCTTC. Amino acids: CASSYSSGGREQFF.

This clonotype was seen ten or more times. V and J are TRBV6-1 and TRBJ2-7; D is possibly TRBD1 (6 bases). Trimming left V 2 bases short and J 3 bases short, with 14 bases between. Germline V CDR1 and CDR2: MNHNS, SASEGT. This CDR3 comprises 15 residues. The CDR3 DNA reads TGTGCCAGCAGTGAACTAGGGGGAACCATCTACGAGCAGTACTTC. Residues: CASSELGGTIYEQYF.

This clonotype has a count of ten or more. This rearrangement joins TRBV7-2 to TRBJ2-3; no reliable D call. There are 14 residues in the CDR3. CDR1 and CDR2 (germline): SGHTA, FQGNSA. Trimming removed 1 base at V and 4 bases at J, with 9 bases between. The CDR3 sequence is CASSLDPTPDTQYF. CDR3 in DNA: TGTGCCAGCAGCTTAGATCCAACCCCAGATACGCAGTATTTT.

This chain links TRBV7-3 with TRBJ2-2, with D possibly TRBD1 on 6 matching bases. The germline V gene encodes CDR1 SGHTA and CDR2 FQGTGA. The CDR3 has 14 residues. V lost 2 bases and J lost 4, with 8 bases in between. The CDR3 reads CASSLGQSTGELFF. The DNA of the CDR3 is TGTGCCAGCAGCTTAGGACAGTCCACCGGGGAGCTGTTTTTT.

This sequence joins TRBV14 and TRBJ2-5; no firm D call. V was trimmed by 2 bases and J by 1 base, leaving 11 bases between them. This CDR3 is 15 amino acids long. Germline lookup yields CDR1 SGHDN and CDR2 FVKESK. The CDR3 sequence is CASSQQGQLQETQYF. The CDR3 nucleotides read TGTGCCAGCAGCCAACAAGGTCAGCTCCAAGAGACCCAGTACTTC.

The CDR3 is CASSYDTGGLLDNEQFF. As DNA, the CDR3 is TGTGCCAGCAGTTACGATACAGGGGGCTTGTTGGACAATGAGCAGTTCTTC. The chain combines TRBV6-5 with TRBJ2-1; 9 positions agree with TRBD1. The V segment lost 2 bases and the J segment 5 bases; nucleotides outside the gene matches: 10. CDR1 and CDR2 from the germline V gene are MNHEY and SVGAGI. The CDR3 length is 17 residues.

This clonotype was counted only a few times. The chain employs TRBV12-3 or TRBV12-4 and TRBJ1-1; D is unresolved. The CDR3 is 17 residues long. The V gene lost 5 bases and the J gene lost 1 base, with 20 bases spanning the gap. This CDR3 is CASSPRSVTGGNTEAFF. DNA of the CDR3: TGTGCCAGCAGTCCCCGGTCCGTAACTGGCGGGAACACTGAAGCTTTCTTT.

The genes are TRBV5-5 and TRBJ2-2, with 8 bases fitting TRBD1. This CDR3 has 14 amino acids. The germline V gene has CDR1 SGHKS and CDR2 YYEKEE (reference sequence). Trimming took 6 bases from V and 7 from J; bases not matched to a gene: 8. In DNA, the CDR3 is TGTGCCAGCACCCCGGACAGGGAGGTCGGGGAGCTGTTTTTT. It specifies CASTPDREVGELFF.

This rearrangement joins TRBV7-3 to TRBJ2-7, with 8 positions matching TRBD1. Germline-derived CDR1 and CDR2 are SGHTA and FQGTGA. V gave up 5 bases and J gave up 0 bases; unmatched junction bases: 9. The CDR3 has 16 residues. CDR3: CASSDSGQGSSYEQYF. CDR3 coding DNA: TGTGCCAGCAGCGACAGCGGACAGGGAAGCTCCTACGAGCAGTACTTC.

DNA for the CDR3: TGTGCCAGCACCTGGGGGGCGAAGGGAGCTTTCTTT. Amino acids: CASTWGAKGAFF. The chain links TRBV12-3 or TRBV12-4 to TRBJ1-1; TRBD1 might be the D (6 bases). V lost 7 bases and J 10 bases, leaving 16 bases between the germline ends. There are 12 residues in the CDR3.

The CDR3 DNA reads as TGTGCCAGCAGTTTACGCCGCCGACTAGCGGGGGGGCGAAGGAGTCGGGAAGAGACCCAGTACTTC. Translated, it gives CASSLRRRLAGGRRSREETQYF. V and J are TRBV27 and TRBJ2-5; 14 nucleotides line up with TRBD2. This CDR3 region has 22 residues. Germline trimming cut 2 bases from V and 3 bases from J; bases unmatched to any gene: 20. Looked up from germline, CDR1 is MNHEY and CDR2 is SMNVEV (reference sequence).

The chain couples TRBV7-9 to TRBJ1-1; D is uncertain. This CDR3 is 15 amino acids long. V was clipped by 3 bases and J by 1 base, with 12 bases between them. Germline V gene lookup returns CDR1 SEHNR and CDR2 FQNEAQ (reference sequence). CDR3 loop: CASSFPDGSNTEAFF. The CDR3 DNA reads TGTGCCAGCAGCTTCCCGGACGGGTCGAACACTGAAGCTTTCTTT.

The rearrangement uses TRBV12-5 and TRBJ2-1; D not certain. The V and J ends lost 1 base and 9 bases respectively, with 16 bases between them. This CDR3 is built from 15 residues. Germline loops: CDR1 LGHNT, CDR2 FRNRAP. The CDR3 reads CASGLGGVNLFEQFF. The CDR3 bases are TGTGCTAGTGGTTTGGGAGGAGTAAACCTATTTGAGCAGTTCTTC.

This clonotype has a handful of counts. The chain employs TRBV12-3 or TRBV12-4 and TRBJ2-2, with TRBD2 as a possible D gene (5 bases). This CDR3 spans 15 amino acids. V shed 6 bases and J shed 9 bases, with 20 bases lying between them. CDR3 protein: CASSRTSSPGRELFF. Here the CDR3 DNA reads TGTGCCAGCAGCCGAACCTCATCCCCGGGGAGGGAGCTGTTTTTT.

A word on this clonotype: At one of its ends the junction is not consistent with the germline gene, which may arise from a read error. V and J are TRBV6-1 and TRBJ2-7; D is ambiguous. Germline loops: CDR1 MNHNS, CDR2 SASEGT. The CDR3 length is 13 residues. CDR3 region: CVSSELQPYEQYF. The CDR3, as DNA: TGTGTCAGCAGTGAATTACAGCCCTACGAGCAGTACTTC.